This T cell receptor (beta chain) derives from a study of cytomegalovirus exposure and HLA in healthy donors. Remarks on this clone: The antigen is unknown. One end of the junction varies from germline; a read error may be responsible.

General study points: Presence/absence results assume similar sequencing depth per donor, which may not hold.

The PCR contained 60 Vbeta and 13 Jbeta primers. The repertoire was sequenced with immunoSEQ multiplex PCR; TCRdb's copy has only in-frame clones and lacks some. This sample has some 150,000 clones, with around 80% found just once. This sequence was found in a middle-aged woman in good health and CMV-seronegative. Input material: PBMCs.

CDR3 sequence: CASSSDRGITIYF. CDR3 coding DNA: TGTGCCAGCAGCTCGGACAGGGGAATCACCATATATTTT. The chain uses TRBV7-9 and TRBJ1-3, with 9 bases that match TRBD1. CDR3 length: 13 amino acids. CDR1 is SEHNR and CDR2 is FQNEAQ in the germline V gene (reference sequence).